This paragraph reports one T cell receptor (beta chain). No antigen is known for it. J gave up 5 bases and V 4 bases, and 12 bases lay outside the gene matches. Per germline, CDR1 SGDLS and CDR2 YYNGEE. CDR3 length: 16 amino acids. These data come from a study of blood T cells in healthy people across ages. With each sample, at least 5 micrograms of total RNA were extracted. Primers used in a second PCR of about 6 to 11 cycles were a sample-barcoded 5' primer and a J-beta primer mix. TCRdb redid the calling of the 5' RACE reads with MiXCR, one entry per CDR3 protein. The table lists 550,000 to 800,000 distinct CDR3 sequences, roughly 21% of them singletons. Study results and caveats: Getting older went along with TCR beta diversity per million T cells dropping roughly linearly.

Input material: blood. The receptor's source is a man in his sixties or seventies in good health. This chain uses TRBV9 with TRBJ2-5; TRBD1 aligns across 9 bases. This chain's CDR3 is CASSPTIRDREETQYF. The CDR3, as DNA: TGTGCCAGCAGCCCTACCATCCGGGACAGGGAGGAGACCCAGTACTTC.